This T cell receptor (beta chain) was recorded in a study of cytomegalovirus exposure and HLA in healthy donors. Broader study findings: Being indistinguishable, some V segments were excluded, TRBV6-2 and TRBV6-3 among them. Versus the 666-donor mean, an Asian-associated ancestry cluster reportedly showed fewer N-insertions in a later analysis.

As for this clone: Its antigen is not identified.

PCR involved 60 Vbeta and 13 Jbeta primers. The protocol was immunoSEQ multiplex PCR, while the TCRdb copy is restricted to in-frame clones and leaves out a portion. The table lists approximately 110,000 clones, approximately 70% of them singletons. CDR1 is SGHVS and CDR2 is FQNEAQ in the germline V gene. The ends were cut back, 5 bases at V and 10 bases at J, with 15 bases in the middle. The CDR3 extends over 14 amino acids. This TCR came from a man between 40 and 49 years old in good health and CMV-seronegative. The genes are TRBV7-8 and TRBJ1-6, with D hard to call. Sequenced material: PBMCs. Here the CDR3 reads CASSASGIGSPLHF. CDR3 nucleotide sequence: TGTGCCAGCAGCGCCTCGGGGATAGGGTCACCCCTCCACTTT. The whole variable domain, remainder taken from reference TRBV7-8 and TRBJ1-6, is GAGVSQSPRYKVAKRGQDVALRCDPISGHVSLFWYQQALGQGPEFLTYFQNEAQLDKSGLPSDRFFAERPEGSVSTLKIQRTQQEDSAVYLCASSASGIGSPLHFGNGTRLTVT.